This entry features one T cell receptor (beta chain) sequence. Its antigen is undetermined. The data belong to a study of identical twins. Trimming left V 6 bases short and J 4 bases short, with 7 bases between. The CDR3 extends over 12 amino acids. Germline V gene sequence: CDR1 MNHNS, CDR2 SASEGT. TCRdb processed the 5' RACE reads anew with MiXCR; each CDR3 protein has one entry. This sample has 1.5 million to 2 million distinct CDR3 sequences, with roughly 35% found just once. Overall study findings and caveats: Conclusions relied on cross-sectional statistical analysis, not following the same donors. Modelling underestimated the level of out-of-frame TCR alpha sharing observed in monozygotic twins. The abundant beta clonotypes from cord blood had fewer insertions, and memory repertoires had none of this.

This sequence was found in a newborn girl in good health. This chain uses TRBV6-1 with TRBJ1-5, with unresolved D. Sequenced: cord blood. As DNA, the CDR3 is TGTGCCAGCAGGGCAGCGAATCAGCCCCAGCATTTT. This encodes CASRAANQPQHF.